Listed here are 18 T cell receptor beta chains from one sample, sequenced in a study of blood T cell repertoires in COVID-19. Produced via immunoSEQ multiplex PCR; TCRdb's table is partial and in-frame only. The profile shows about 19,000 clones, about 90% of them singletons. The sequenced sample consisted of peripheral blood. The source of these receptors is a human donor in a cohort sampled during active COVID-19.

This clone appeared a single time. The gene calls are TRBV19 and TRBJ2-2; unclear D gene. Germline V gives CDR1 LNHDA, CDR2 SQIVND (reference sequence). The CDR3 totals 16 residues. V lost 4 bases to trimming and J lost 0 bases, with 12 bases between them. CDR3 in amino acids: CASSSRPPPNTGELFF. The CDR3 DNA sequence: TGTGCCAGTAGTAGTCGTCCTCCCCCGAACACCGGGGAGCTGTTTTTT.

The chain has TRBV30 and TRBJ2-2; 7 bases agree with TRBD1. Trimming at V came to 3 bases and at J to 2 bases, leaving 3 bases not matched to a gene. The CDR3 spans 14 residues. Germline lookup yields CDR1 GTSNPN and CDR2 SVGIG (reference sequence). The CDR3, as DNA: TGTGCCTGGAGCGGGGACAGCAACACCGGGGAGCTGTTTTTT. This encodes CAWSGDSNTGELFF.

The chain has TRBV14 and TRBJ2-5; 10 bases agree with TRBD2. The CDR3 is 18 residues long. Germline lookup yields CDR1 SGHDN and CDR2 FVKESK. V lost 1 base, J lost 5 bases, and 13 bases stayed unmatched. The CDR3 loop is CASSQGFSSGRGMETQYF. The DNA of the CDR3 is TGTGCCAGCAGCCAAGGTTTTTCTAGCGGGAGAGGTATGGAGACCCAGTACTTC. The whole variable domain, remainder taken from reference TRBV14 and TRBJ2-5, is EAGVTQFPSHSVIEKGQTVTLRCDPISGHDNLYWYRRVMGKEIKFLLHFVKESKQDESGMPNNRFLAERTGGTYSTLKVQPAELEDSGVYFCASSQGFSSGRGMETQYFGPGTRLLVL.

The V gene is TRBV5-1, the J gene TRBJ2-7; TRBD2 matches 12 bases. Germline CDR1 and CDR2: SGHRS and YFSETQ. The V and J ends lost 4 bases and 6 bases, in that order; junction bases with no gene match: 11. This CDR3 has 16 residues. For the CDR3, the DNA is TGCGCCAGCAGCCTACCACTAGCGGGAGGAGAGGGCGAGCAGTACTTC. This codes for CASSLPLAGGEGEQYF.

The chain employs TRBV10-3 and TRBJ2-3, with 9 positions matching TRBD2. The CDR3 has 16 residues. Losses at the gene ends were 2 bases for V and 1 base for J; bases not matched to a gene: 4. Looked up from germline, CDR1 is ENHRY and CDR2 is SYGVKD. CDR3 residues: CAISEKLAGRTDTQYF. DNA for the CDR3: TGTGCCATCAGTGAGAAGCTAGCGGGACGCACAGATACGCAGTATTTT.

This clone has only one observation. V is TRBV11-2 and J is TRBJ1-2; maybe TRBD1 (5 bases). The CDR3 covers 14 residues. CDR1 is SGHAT and CDR2 is FQNNGV in the germline V gene. V was pared by 5 bases and J by 0 bases, with 10 bases between. The DNA of the CDR3 is TGTGCCAGCAGCCAAACGACAGCTAACTATGGCTACACCTTC. Translation: CASSQTTANYGYTF.

The genes are TRBV6-5 and TRBJ1-1; a weak D match, TRBD1 (5 bases). Germline V lookup: CDR1 MNHEY, CDR2 SVGAGI. CDR3 size: 12 residues. Trimming shortened V by 2 bases and J by 5 bases, and 6 bases separated the two germline ends. The CDR3 nucleotides read TGTGCCAGCAGTTACGGGGGGACTGAAGCTTTCTTT. Amino acid sequence: CASSYGGTEAFF.

This clone was counted between two and nine times. The chain recombines TRBV5-1 with TRBJ1-2; D might be TRBD1 (5 bases). Looked up from germline, CDR1 is SGHRS and CDR2 is YFSETQ. There are 16 residues in the CDR3. V was pared by 4 bases and J by 3 bases, with 19 bases between. The CDR3: CASSLSDSSFHYGYTF. CDR3 nucleotides: TGCGCCAGCAGCCTTTCCGACAGCTCCTTCCACTATGGCTACACCTTC.

The CDR3 sequence is CSASGSGQETQYF. The CDR3 DNA reads as TGCAGTGCTAGTGGGTCCGGCCAAGAGACCCAGTACTTC. The V call is TRBV20-1, the J call TRBJ2-5; D is undetermined. CDR3 size: 13 residues. The germline V gene has CDR1 DFQATT and CDR2 SNEGSKA (reference sequence). V lost 3 bases and J 1 base, leaving 9 bases between the germline ends.

The chain joins TRBV5-1 to TRBJ1-1; D is possibly TRBD1 (5 bases). Germline assignment: CDR1 SGHRS and CDR2 YFSETQ. With 0 bases removed from V and 0 bases from J, the gap between germline ends came to 21 bases. The CDR3 is made up of 19 amino acids. The CDR3 nucleotides are TGCGCCAGCAGCTTGGCCTTCGGGTTGGTGGGGCAATTGAACACTGAAGCTTTCTTT. This codes for CASSLAFGLVGQLNTEAFF.

The CDR3 DNA sequence: TGCGCCAGCAGCCCGCTCCACAGGACAGGGGTGGACGAGCAGTACTTC. Translated: CASSPLHRTGVDEQYF. This chain uses TRBV4-1 with TRBJ2-7; 9 bases match TRBD1. The CDR3 length is 16 residues. The germline CDR1 and CDR2 sequences are MGHRA and YSYEKL. The V gene end was trimmed by 4 bases and the J gene end by 5 bases; junction bases not matched to a gene: 12.

The genes are TRBV28 and TRBJ2-5; D not certain. The CDR3 extends over 13 amino acids. CDR1 MDHEN and CDR2 SYDVKM come from the germline V gene. Trimming removed 6 bases from V and 3 bases from J, with 11 bases in between. CDR3 in DNA: TGTGCCAGCAGCCTGATCGCGGAAGAGACCCAGTACTTC. Translated: CASSLIAEETQYF.

The chain links TRBV5-4 to TRBJ2-1; D unclear. CDR3 length equals 13 residues. CDR1 SGHNT and CDR2 YYREEE come from the germline V gene (reference sequence). Trimming stripped 0 bases from V and 9 bases from J, with 10 bases between. The CDR3 protein is CASSLEARIEQFF. As DNA, the CDR3 is TGTGCCAGCAGCTTGGAGGCGCGGATTGAGCAGTTCTTC.

V and J are TRBV9 and TRBJ1-2; D call uncertain. The germline V and J ends were trimmed by 3 bases and 8 bases, with 14 bases remaining between them. CDR3 size: 13 residues. Germline V gene lookup returns CDR1 SGDLS and CDR2 YYNGEE. The CDR3 nucleotides read TGTGCCAGCAGCGGGAATCAGGAACAGGGCTACACCTTC. Protein: CASSGNQEQGYTF.

This chain uses TRBV6-5 with TRBJ2-1, with D hard to call. The V gene lost 4 bases and the J gene lost 7 bases, with 14 bases spanning the gap. CDR1 is MNHEY and CDR2 is SVGAGI in the germline V gene. CDR3 length equals 14 residues. The CDR3 DNA follows: TGTGCCAGCAGTTCCCCACATGTCTTAAATGAGCAGTTCTTC. Protein sequence: CASSSPHVLNEQFF.

The chain has TRBV6-5 and TRBJ2-5, with 7 bases lining up with TRBD1. The CDR3 loop spans 14 amino acids. Unmatched junction bases numbered 7, after V lost 5 bases and J lost 4 bases. Germline-derived CDR1 and CDR2 are MNHEY and SVGAGI. DNA of the CDR3: TGTGCCAGCAGTAGGGGGCGAGATCCAGAGACCCAGTACTTC. Translation gives CASSRGRDPETQYF.

V and J are TRBV9 and TRBJ2-7, with D maybe TRBD2 (6 bases). The CDR3 extends over 15 amino acids. Germline values: CDR1 SGDLS, CDR2 YYNGEE. Trimming removed 0 bases at V and 1 base at J, with 11 bases between. CDR3: CASSVDLARSYEQYF. DNA of the CDR3: TGTGCCAGCAGCGTAGATCTAGCGAGGTCCTACGAGCAGTACTTC.

CDR3 loop: CSVVWTTYTQYF. In DNA form, the CDR3 reads TGCAGCGTTGTTTGGACTACATATACGCAGTATTTT. The rearrangement uses TRBV29-1 and TRBJ2-3, with D possibly TRBD2 on 6 matching bases. This CDR3 has 12 amino acids. CDR1 is SQVTM and CDR2 is ANQGSEA in the germline V gene. V was shortened by 4 bases and J by 7 bases, with 12 bases between the two germline ends.